This TCR beta chain derives from a study of T cell responses to AZD1222 COVID-19 vaccine. Looking at the study overall: Second-dose recipients at about 4 or about 12 weeks were treated as one pooled group.

Points on this clone: As yet, its antigen is unknown.

The method was immunoSEQ multiplex PCR; TCRdb's version includes in-frame clones alone and lacks a portion of them. The sample lists about 140,000 clones, about nine tenths occurring once. CDR3 length: 16 amino acids. With V trimmed by 5 bases and J by 6 bases, 8 bases remained unmatched. Germline values: CDR1 KGHDR, CDR2 SFDVKD. Study-level points and caveats: Possibly, clonal diversity was underestimated; donors were largely white British and included more females.

This receptor was identified in an adult in good health. The chain is built from TRBV24-1 and TRBJ2-1; TRBD2 aligns across 11 bases. Sequenced material: peripheral blood, taken on day 0 of AZD1222 vaccination. As DNA, the CDR3 is TGTGCCACCAGTGTCACTAGCGGGGGAATCGCCAATGAGCAGTTCTTC. The encoded protein is CATSVTSGGIANEQFF.